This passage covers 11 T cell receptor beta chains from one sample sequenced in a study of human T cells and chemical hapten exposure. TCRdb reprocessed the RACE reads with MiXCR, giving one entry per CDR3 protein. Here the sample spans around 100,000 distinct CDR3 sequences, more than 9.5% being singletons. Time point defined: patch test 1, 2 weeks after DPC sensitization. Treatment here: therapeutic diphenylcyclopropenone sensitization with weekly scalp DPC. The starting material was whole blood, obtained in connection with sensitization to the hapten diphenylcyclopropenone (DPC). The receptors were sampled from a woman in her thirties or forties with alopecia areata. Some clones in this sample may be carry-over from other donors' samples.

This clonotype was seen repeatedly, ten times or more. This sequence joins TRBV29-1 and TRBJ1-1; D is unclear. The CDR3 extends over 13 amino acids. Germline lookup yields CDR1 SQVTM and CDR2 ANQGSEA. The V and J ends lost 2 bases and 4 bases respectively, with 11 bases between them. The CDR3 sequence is CSVESHEGTEAFF. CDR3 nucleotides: TGCAGCGTTGAATCTCATGAGGGCACTGAAGCTTTCTTT.

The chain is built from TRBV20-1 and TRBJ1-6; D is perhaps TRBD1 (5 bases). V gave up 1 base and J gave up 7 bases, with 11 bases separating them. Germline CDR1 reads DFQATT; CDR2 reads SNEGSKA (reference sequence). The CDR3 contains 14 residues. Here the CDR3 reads CSARGQPTNSPLHF. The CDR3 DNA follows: TGCAGTGCTAGAGGACAGCCCACCAATTCACCCCTCCACTTT.

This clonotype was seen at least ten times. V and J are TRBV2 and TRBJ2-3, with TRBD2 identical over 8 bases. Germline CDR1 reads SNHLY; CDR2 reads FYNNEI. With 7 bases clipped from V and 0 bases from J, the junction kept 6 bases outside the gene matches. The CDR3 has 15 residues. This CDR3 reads CASTGSGVSTDTQYF. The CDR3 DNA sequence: TGTGCCAGCACCGGTAGCGGGGTGAGCACAGATACGCAGTATTTT.

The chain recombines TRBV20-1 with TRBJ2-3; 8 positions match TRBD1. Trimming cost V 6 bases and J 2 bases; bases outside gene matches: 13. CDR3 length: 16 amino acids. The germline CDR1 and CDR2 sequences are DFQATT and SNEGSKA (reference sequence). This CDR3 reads CSAAGQGAFNTDTQYF. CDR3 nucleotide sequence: TGCAGTGCCGCGGGCCAGGGGGCGTTCAACACAGATACGCAGTATTTT.

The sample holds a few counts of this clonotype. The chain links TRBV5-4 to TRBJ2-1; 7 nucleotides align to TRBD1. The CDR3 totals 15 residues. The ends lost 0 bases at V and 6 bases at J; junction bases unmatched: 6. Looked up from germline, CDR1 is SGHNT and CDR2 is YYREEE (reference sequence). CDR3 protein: CASSLGQGVRNEQFF. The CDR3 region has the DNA TGTGCCAGCAGCTTGGGCCAGGGGGTTCGCAATGAGCAGTTCTTC.

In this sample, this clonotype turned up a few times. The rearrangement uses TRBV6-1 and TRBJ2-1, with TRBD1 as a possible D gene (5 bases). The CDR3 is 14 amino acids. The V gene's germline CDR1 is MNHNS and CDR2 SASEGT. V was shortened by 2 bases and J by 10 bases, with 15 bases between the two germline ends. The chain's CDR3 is CASSEMTDDSEQFF. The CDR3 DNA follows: TGTGCCAGCAGTGAAATGACAGATGATAGCGAGCAGTTCTTC.

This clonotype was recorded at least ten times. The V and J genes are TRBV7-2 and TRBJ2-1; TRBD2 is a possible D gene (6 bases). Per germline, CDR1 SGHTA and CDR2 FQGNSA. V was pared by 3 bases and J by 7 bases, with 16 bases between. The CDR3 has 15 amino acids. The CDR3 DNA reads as TGTGCCAGCAGCTTCTGGGTTAGTAGCGGAAATGAGCAGTTCTTC. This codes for CASSFWVSSGNEQFF.

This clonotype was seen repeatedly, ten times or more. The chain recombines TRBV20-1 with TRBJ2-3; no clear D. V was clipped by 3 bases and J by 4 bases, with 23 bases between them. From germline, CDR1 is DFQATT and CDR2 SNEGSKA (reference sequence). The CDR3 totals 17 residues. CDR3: CSASPPLGSSRADTQYF. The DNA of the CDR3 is TGCAGTGCTAGCCCACCGTTGGGAAGTAGTCGAGCAGATACGCAGTATTTT.

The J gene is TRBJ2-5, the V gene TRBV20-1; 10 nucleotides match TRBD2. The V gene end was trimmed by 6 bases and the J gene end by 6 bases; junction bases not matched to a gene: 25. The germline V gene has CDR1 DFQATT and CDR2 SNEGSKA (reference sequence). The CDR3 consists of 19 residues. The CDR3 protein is CSAPPDTSGIWGTMKTQYF. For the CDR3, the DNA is TGCAGTGCCCCCCCAGATACTAGCGGGATCTGGGGCACAATGAAGACCCAGTACTTC.

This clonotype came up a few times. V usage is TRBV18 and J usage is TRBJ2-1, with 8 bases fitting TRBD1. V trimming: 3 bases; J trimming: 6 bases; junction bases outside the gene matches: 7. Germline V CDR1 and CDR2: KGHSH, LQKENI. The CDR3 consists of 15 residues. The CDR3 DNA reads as TGTGCCAGCTCACCGTCGCAGGGGGCGCGCAATGAGCAGTTCTTC. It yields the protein CASSPSQGARNEQFF.

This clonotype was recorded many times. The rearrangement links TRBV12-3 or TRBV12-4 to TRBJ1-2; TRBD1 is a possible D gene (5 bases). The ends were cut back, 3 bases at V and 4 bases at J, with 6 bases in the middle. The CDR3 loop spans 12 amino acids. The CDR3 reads CASSFGGYGYTF. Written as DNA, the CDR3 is TGTGCCAGCAGTTTCGGGGGCTATGGCTACACCTTC.